A single sample is the source of the 17 T cell receptor beta chains below, sequenced in a study of OX40 agonist ivuxolimab in advanced cancers. TCRdb's copy holds only in-frame clones and misses some; the assay was immunoSEQ multiplex PCR. The sample lists tens of thousands of clones, roughly 90% occurring once. The sequenced sample was CD4+ or CD8+ T cells sorted from blood, obtained in a trial of the OX40 agonist ivuxolimab. These receptors all stem from an adult with an advanced solid tumor such as melanoma, head and neck, liver or kidney cancer.

The V call is TRBV6-6, the J call TRBJ1-5; the D gene is possibly TRBD1 (6 bases). The CDR3 runs 16 residues. Deletions cut 0 bases from V and 4 bases from J, with 13 bases between. CDR1 is MNHNY, CDR2 SVGAGI, per germline (reference sequence). CDR3 in amino acids: CASSYSSGEFNQPQHF. For the CDR3, the DNA is TGTGCCAGCAGTTACTCGTCAGGGGAATTTAATCAGCCCCAGCATTTT.

The rearrangement uses TRBV5-1 and TRBJ2-1; D call uncertain. The length of the CDR3 is 14 residues. The V end was cut by 0 bases, the J end by 2 bases, with 6 bases between. Germline-derived CDR1 and CDR2 are SGHRS and YFSETQ. Here the CDR3 reads CASSLGKPYNEQFF. The CDR3 DNA follows: TGCGCCAGCAGCTTGGGTAAACCCTACAATGAGCAGTTCTTC.

The chain couples TRBV6-5 to TRBJ2-7; D unclear. CDR1 is MNHEY, CDR2 SVGAGI, per germline. The CDR3 sequence is 13 residues long. V was trimmed by 0 bases and J by 3 bases, leaving 6 bases between them. CDR3 region: CASSYSNRYEQYF. CDR3 sequence (DNA): TGTGCCAGCAGTTACTCGAATCGCTACGAGCAGTACTTC.

This chain joins TRBV28 and TRBJ1-2; D is undetermined. Trimming took off 4 bases at V and 4 bases at J, with 1 base between the two ends. Germline V CDR1 and CDR2: MDHEN, SYDVKM. The CDR3 runs to 10 residues. For the CDR3, the DNA is TGTGCCAGCAGTTCCTATGGCTACACCTTC. Protein: CASSSYGYTF.

This clone turned up a few times. The rearrangement joins TRBV5-4 to TRBJ2-3, with D possibly matching TRBD1 (6 bases). Germline V lookup: CDR1 SGHNT, CDR2 YYREEE (reference sequence). Trimming took off 2 bases at V and 1 base at J, with 8 bases between the two ends. This CDR3 has 14 amino acids. The DNA of the CDR3 is TGTGCCAGCAGCTTCCGACAGGGCACAGATACGCAGTATTTT. Translating gives CASSFRQGTDTQYF.

The V gene is TRBV5-1, the J gene TRBJ2-3; 11 bases match TRBD1. CDR1 and CDR2 (germline): SGHRS, YFSETQ. The CDR3 is made up of 20 amino acids. Trimming cost V 1 base and J 0 bases; bases outside gene matches: 13. The CDR3 sequence: CASSLYPRTGGATSTDTQYF. CDR3 DNA: TGCGCCAGCAGCTTGTATCCCCGGACAGGGGGCGCGACTAGCACAGATACGCAGTATTTT. Full variable domain (outside the CDR3, taken from reference TRBV5-1 and TRBJ2-3): KAGVTQTPRYLIKTRGQQVTLSCSPISGHRSVSWYQQTPGQGLQFLFEYFSETQRNKGNFPGRFSGRQFSNSRSEMNVSTLELGDSALYLCASSLYPRTGGATSTDTQYFGPGTRLTVL.

The chain carries TRBV7-9 and TRBJ2-2; 8 positions agree with TRBD1. V lost 2 bases to trimming and J lost 1 base; unmatched junction nucleotides: 3. This CDR3 has 16 amino acids. Germline assignment: CDR1 SEHNR and CDR2 FQNEAQ (reference sequence). This CDR3 is CASSLSGTGNTGELFF. DNA of the CDR3: TGTGCCAGCAGCTTAAGTGGGACAGGGAACACCGGGGAGCTGTTTTTT.

This chain connects TRBV4-1 to TRBJ1-1, with 8 nucleotides matching TRBD1. V lost 4 bases, J lost 1 base, and 8 bases stayed unmatched. Per the germline V gene, CDR1 is MGHRA and CDR2 is YSYEKL. The CDR3 sequence is 16 residues long. CDR3 amino acids: CASSLYGTGGNTEAFF. The CDR3 bases are TGCGCCAGCAGCCTATACGGGACAGGAGGGAACACTGAAGCTTTCTTT.

J is TRBJ1-5 and V is TRBV28, with 7 positions matching TRBD1. The V gene end was trimmed by 6 bases and the J gene end by 2 bases; junction bases not matched to a gene: 4. Germline V CDR1 and CDR2: MDHEN, SYDVKM. The CDR3 loop spans 14 amino acids. The CDR3 sequence: CASSSTGRNQPQHF. In DNA form, the CDR3 reads TGTGCCAGCAGCTCGACAGGGCGCAATCAGCCCCAGCATTTT.

As to this clone: Other DNA sequences of this sample code for an identical CDR3. The chain employs TRBV7-9 and TRBJ2-7; no reliable D call. This CDR3 region has 12 residues. CDR1 and CDR2 (germline): SEHNR, FQNEAQ (reference sequence). The V end lost 2 bases, the J end lost 0 bases, and 2 bases lay between the germline ends. The CDR3 loop reads CASSLNSYEQYF. The CDR3 coding sequence is TGTGCCAGCAGCTTAAACTCCTACGAGCAGTACTTC.

This rearrangement joins TRBV27 to TRBJ1-1, with D unclear. Germline loops: CDR1 MNHEY, CDR2 SMNVEV (reference sequence). The V end lost 3 bases, the J end lost 0 bases, and 5 bases lay between the germline ends. This CDR3 region has 13 residues. CDR3 coding DNA: TGTGCCAGCAGTTTTTCCTTGAACACTGAAGCTTTCTTT. It is translated as CASSFSLNTEAFF.

The chain uses TRBV15 and TRBJ1-5; no clear D gene. Germline-derived CDR1 and CDR2 are LNHNV and YYDKDF (reference sequence). Trimming stripped 0 bases from V and 2 bases from J, with 11 bases between. The CDR3 is made up of 16 amino acids. The CDR3 protein is CATSRELVRGNQPQHF. The CDR3 DNA is TGTGCCACCAGCAGAGAGTTGGTTAGGGGCAATCAGCCCCAGCATTTT.

The chain combines TRBV11-3 with TRBJ2-7; TRBD1 agrees at 11 bases. This CDR3 region has 16 residues. CDR1 and CDR2 from the germline V gene are SGHNT and YENEEA. The J segment lost 3 bases and the V segment lost 3 bases, leaving 7 bases of the junction unmatched. The CDR3 reads CASSFPGTGGGYEQYF. The CDR3 coding sequence is TGTGCCAGCAGCTTCCCCGGGACAGGGGGAGGCTACGAGCAGTACTTC.

The chain links TRBV4-1 to TRBJ2-2; D may correspond to TRBD1 or TRBD2 (5 bases each). The CDR3 loop spans 14 amino acids. V lost 1 base to trimming and J lost 9 bases, with 12 bases between them. The germline V gene encodes CDR1 MGHRA and CDR2 YSYEKL. CDR3 nucleotides: TGCGCCAGCAGCCAAGGTTCGGGGCGTCGGGAGCTGTTTTTT. Translated, it gives CASSQGSGRRELFF.

The rearrangement links TRBV7-9 to TRBJ1-1; D perhaps matches TRBD1 (6 bases). The CDR3 runs 14 residues. The germline gives CDR1 SEHNR, CDR2 FQNEAQ (reference sequence). The germline V and J ends were trimmed by 1 base and 5 bases, with 11 bases remaining between them. The CDR3 loop reads CASSLVQGFTEAFF. The CDR3, as DNA: TGTGCCAGCAGCTTAGTTCAGGGGTTTACTGAAGCTTTCTTT.

This CDR3 reads CASSTPVHRGIYYEQYF. Written as DNA, the CDR3 is TGCGCCAGCAGTACCCCGGTCCACAGGGGGATTTACTACGAGCAGTACTTC. The gene calls are TRBV23-1 and TRBJ2-7, with TRBD1 matching over 8 bases. TRBV23-1 is designated an ORF whose function remains uncertain. This CDR3 has 17 residues. V gave up 5 bases and J gave up 3 bases; unmatched junction bases: 15.

This chain connects TRBV6-1 to TRBJ2-4; no clear D gene. With 3 bases removed from V and 5 bases from J, the gap between germline ends came to 8 bases. Germline V gene sequence: CDR1 MNHNS, CDR2 SASEGT. There are 13 residues in the CDR3. The CDR3 DNA is TGTGCCAGCAGTGAGGGGTACCAAAACATTCAGTACTTC. It yields the protein CASSEGYQNIQYF.